Sequencing of this TCR delta chain was carried out in a study of γδ T cells in repeated Plasmodium falciparum infection. TCRdb called clones anew from the multiplex PCR reads with CATT. The sample lists 85,000 to 100,000 delta-chain clones; 0.85% to 1% were seen once. Gammadelta T cells were flow-sorted from PBMC into Vgamma9/Vdelta2+ and Vdelta2-negative populations for bulk analysis. By frequency in the sample, this clone is medium-sized. Within the sample, other DNA sequences also encode this same CDR3. The CDR3 covers 15 residues. The V end was cut by 2 bases, the J end by 1 base, with 11 bases between. Germline V lookup: CDR1 TSWWSYY, CDR2 QGS.

The chain recombines TRDV1 with TRDJ1; no clear D gene. This clonotype was sampled from a pool of human donors (malaria-infected and uninfected, not separated). The sequenced material came from gamma-delta T cells from blood. CDR3 region: CALGECPRGTDKLIF. The CDR3 DNA sequence: TGTGCTCTTGGGGAATGCCCTCGGGGCACCGATAAACTCATCTTT.